The source of this T cell receptor beta chain is a study of T cells in localized non-small cell lung cancer. Study-wide findings and caveats: Within adjacent lung there appeared a median 57 of the top 100 tumor clones. Uninvolved adjacent lung had more T cell clonality than any other tissue, topping tumor. Blood T cell density predicted longer survival; adjacent-lung clonality, shorter. Heterogeneity stays possible, as sequencing covered only one tumor region.

Germline V gives CDR1 MNHEY, CDR2 SVGAGI. The length of the CDR3 is 14 residues. The V end was cut by 7 bases, the J end by 0 bases, with 10 bases between. The assay was immunoSEQ multiplex PCR, and TCRdb's table has in-frame clones only and misses some. There are 25,000 or so clones in the sample; more than 75% occur only once, and roughly 4% lies in the top ten. On this clone itself: Its specificity is not known.

This chain connects TRBV6-5 to TRBJ2-1; D is ambiguous. The specimen was peripheral blood, collected before any cancer treatment. This sequence was found in a woman aged 35 to 69 with stage I lung adenocarcinoma. CDR3 residues: CASTDRASYNEQFF. Here the CDR3 DNA reads TGTGCCAGCACGGACCGGGCCTCCTACAATGAGCAGTTCTTC.